Following are 16 T cell receptor beta chains from one sample sequenced in a study of shared T cell receptors in the human thymus. Produced via immunoSEQ multiplex PCR; TCRdb's table is partial and in-frame only. Altogether 700,000 to 750,000 clones are present, 80% to 90% being singletons, with the ten largest covering around 0.01%. The data were also submitted as part of a second study, on human thymus T cells.

The sequencing input was thymocytes. Every receptor here comes from a girl less than two years old with a congenital heart defect.

The chain recombines TRBV5-6 with TRBJ1-4, with 10 bases aligning to TRBD1. V shed 4 bases and J 5 bases; nucleotides not matched to a gene: 14. The CDR3 runs to 18 residues. From germline, CDR1 is SGHDT and CDR2 YYEEEE. The CDR3 reads CASSNYETPGQGNEKLFF. The CDR3 bases are TGTGCCAGCAGCAACTACGAAACCCCGGGACAGGGGAATGAAAAACTGTTTTTT.

The chain combines TRBV9 with TRBJ1-3; no clear D. V shed 0 bases and J shed 4 bases, with 14 bases lying between them. The CDR3 loop spans 16 amino acids. Germline CDR1 SGDLS, CDR2 YYNGEE. CDR3 sequence reads: CASSVEGPGGGNTIYF. CDR3 in DNA: TGTGCCAGCAGCGTAGAAGGTCCAGGTGGAGGAAACACCATATATTTT.

Worth noting for this clone: The junction does not match germline at one end; this may be a read error. The CDR3 DNA reads as TGTGCCAGCAGTTTGAGTCTGGAGGGATTTGAGGACTTC. Translating it yields CASSLSLEGFEDF. The chain recombines TRBV28 with TRBJ1-2; D unclear. This CDR3 has 13 amino acids. In germline, CDR1 is MDHEN, CDR2 SYDVKM.

V gene TRBV19 combines with J gene TRBJ1-2; D may be TRBD1 (5 bases). The length of the CDR3 is 13 residues. Germline CDR1 LNHDA, CDR2 SQIVND (reference sequence). The V end was cut by 7 bases, the J end by 8 bases, with 17 bases between. Here the CDR3 DNA reads TGTGCCAGTACAGGGCCAGACTCCTTCGGCTACACCTTC. Protein sequence: CASTGPDSFGYTF.

The gene calls are TRBV18 and TRBJ2-5, with 8 positions matching TRBD1. V dropped 4 bases and J dropped 5; count of bases not matched to a gene: 12. The CDR3 is 16 residues long. CDR1 and CDR2 (germline): KGHSH, LQKENI. CDR3 sequence reads: CASSLVRTGRSETQYF. DNA for the CDR3: TGTGCCAGCTCACTTGTCCGGACAGGGAGGTCTGAGACCCAGTACTTC.

The chain recombines TRBV10-3 with TRBJ2-3, with 7 bases fitting TRBD1. V lost 0 bases, J lost 2 bases, and 8 bases stayed unmatched. The CDR3 totals 17 residues. Germline CDR1 reads ENHRY; CDR2 reads SYGVKD. CDR3 sequence reads: CAISESETGRYTDTQYF. DNA for the CDR3: TGTGCCATCAGTGAGTCAGAGACAGGGAGATACACAGATACGCAGTATTTT.

V gene TRBV5-5 combines with J gene TRBJ2-7, with D possibly TRBD1 on 6 matching bases. The CDR3 totals 18 residues. Trimming removed 9 bases at V and 4 bases at J, with 32 bases between. Germline V lookup: CDR1 SGHKS, CDR2 YYEKEE (reference sequence). CDR3 nucleotide sequence: TGTGCCACACGGCCCAGGTCCAATGATGGAGCAGGGACATACGAGCAGTACTTC. This codes for CATRPRSNDGAGTYEQYF.

The chain combines TRBV5-1 with TRBJ2-5, with 9 bases identical to TRBD2. This CDR3 is built from 16 residues. J lost 5 bases, V lost 6 bases, and 14 bases had no gene match. Germline V lookup: CDR1 SGHRS, CDR2 YFSETQ. The CDR3 reads CASNREASGDEETQYF. For the CDR3, the DNA is TGCGCCAGCAACCGGGAGGCTAGCGGGGATGAGGAGACCCAGTACTTC.

This clone occurred a few times. V and J are TRBV7-2 and TRBJ1-6; a possible D gene is TRBD1 (6 bases). Germline assignment: CDR1 SGHTA and CDR2 FQGNSA. CDR3 length: 15 amino acids. Trimming removed 3 bases at V and 11 bases at J, with 17 bases between. CDR3 region: CASSFGQGRGAPLHF. CDR3 in DNA: TGTGCCAGCAGCTTTGGCCAGGGGCGAGGAGCACCCCTCCACTTT.

This clone was observed a handful of times. The V and J genes are TRBV2 and TRBJ1-2; D ambiguous. Trimming pared 7 bases from V and 6 bases from J, leaving 12 bases between. This CDR3 contains 12 residues. Per germline, CDR1 SNHLY and CDR2 FYNNEI. CDR3 loop: CASTPESDGYTF. The CDR3 nucleotides are TGTGCCAGCACCCCCGAGAGTGATGGCTACACCTTC. The whole variable domain, filled in from reference TRBV2 and TRBJ1-2, reads EPEVTQTPSHQVTQMGQEVILRCVPISNHLYFYWYRQILGQKVEFLVSFYNNEISEKSEIFDDQFSVERPDGSNFTLKIRSTKLEDSAMYFCASTPESDGYTFGSGTRLTVV.

The chain joins TRBV27 to TRBJ2-5; 10 bases fit TRBD1. Germline values: CDR1 MNHEY, CDR2 SMNVEV (reference sequence). The CDR3 consists of 15 residues. Germline trimming cut 0 bases from V and 4 bases from J; bases unmatched to any gene: 2. Here the CDR3 reads CASSLSDRGRETQYF. The DNA of the CDR3 is TGTGCCAGCAGTTTATCCGACAGGGGGCGAGAGACCCAGTACTTC.

CDR3 nucleotides: TGTGCCAGTAGTCGTTATCTCGGGGAGCTCCATGGTGGACAGTTCTTC. It translates to CASSRYLGELHGGQFF. The chain employs TRBV19 and TRBJ2-1, with D perhaps matching TRBD2 (5 bases). The V gene lost 5 bases and the J gene lost 13 bases, with 27 bases spanning the gap. CDR1 is LNHDA and CDR2 is SQIVND in the germline V gene (reference sequence). The CDR3 covers 16 residues.

This clone was found once. The rearrangement links TRBV28 to TRBJ2-2; the D gene is possibly TRBD2 (5 bases). The germline V and J ends were trimmed by 11 bases and 3 bases, with 10 bases remaining between them. From germline, CDR1 is MDHEN and CDR2 SYDVKM. This CDR3 is built from 12 residues. This CDR3 is CAPVGDTGELFF. CDR3 nucleotides: TGTGCCCCCGTCGGGGACACCGGGGAGCTGTTTTTT.

The chain joins TRBV2 to TRBJ2-3; D may be TRBD1 (6 bases). This CDR3 is 15 amino acids long. Germline assignment: CDR1 SNHLY and CDR2 FYNNEI. Trimming took 3 bases from V and 4 from J, leaving 14 bases between them. CDR3 coding DNA: TGTGCCAGCAGTGAGATTTTGGACAGATCAGATACGCAGTATTTT. It codes for CASSEILDRSDTQYF.

This chain links TRBV6-1 with TRBJ1-6, with 7 bases fitting TRBD1. Trimming removed 2 bases from V and 0 bases from J; junction bases left unmatched: 10. The CDR3 has 19 residues. Germline-derived CDR1 and CDR2 are MNHNS and SASEGT. The CDR3 reads CASSESGTEKSSYNSPLHF. For the CDR3, the DNA is TGTGCCAGCAGTGAATCTGGGACAGAGAAGAGCTCCTATAATTCACCCCTCCACTTT.

The chain uses TRBV13 and TRBJ2-3; possible D gene TRBD1, 7 bases. CDR1 PRHDT and CDR2 FYEKMQ come from the germline V gene (reference sequence). The CDR3 covers 18 residues. Trimming left V 5 bases short and J 4 bases short, with 25 bases between. The chain's CDR3 is CASSAKRGHREVPDTQYF. The CDR3 DNA is TGTGCCAGCAGCGCAAAAAGGGGGCACAGGGAGGTCCCAGATACGCAGTATTTT.